One TCR beta chain is described in this entry. The sample originates from a study of blood T cell repertoires in COVID-19. Looking at the study overall: PBMCs, B-cell-depleted T cells, or T cells were the source of the cDNA or gDNA that made up the material.

Original analysis: The assay estimated nucleated cells by amplifying reference gene primers. Repertoires were generated with immunoSEQ multiplex PCR, while TCRdb's copy carries only in-frame clones and drops some. V and J calls and clone size come straight from that table; D and trimming were deduced from the DNA. The profile covers some 250,000 clones, with approximately 86% appearing a single time and 3.3% taken by the ten largest. Grouping used clinical history reported by participants in a survey and questionnaire. V lost 0 bases and J lost 0, with 9 bases in between. Germline V gene sequence: CDR1 SGHKS, CDR2 YYEKEE (reference sequence). The CDR3 totals 15 residues.

The genes are TRBV5-5 and TRBJ1-2, with D hard to call. The sequence was collected from a woman in her thirties or forties with acute COVID-19. Sequenced sample: PBMCs or T cells enriched from blood (not recorded which). In nucleotides, the CDR3 is TGTGCCAGCAGCTTGGCAGGCCTTCCTAACTATGGCTACACCTTC. This sequence encodes CASSLAGLPNYGYTF. Full variable domain (remainder filled in from reference TRBV5-5 and TRBJ1-2): DAGVTQSPTHLIKTRGQQVTLRCSPISGHKSVSWYQQVLGQGPQFIFQYYEKEERGRGNFPDRFSARQFPNYSSELNVNALLLGDSALYLCASSLAGLPNYGYTFGSGTRLTVV.